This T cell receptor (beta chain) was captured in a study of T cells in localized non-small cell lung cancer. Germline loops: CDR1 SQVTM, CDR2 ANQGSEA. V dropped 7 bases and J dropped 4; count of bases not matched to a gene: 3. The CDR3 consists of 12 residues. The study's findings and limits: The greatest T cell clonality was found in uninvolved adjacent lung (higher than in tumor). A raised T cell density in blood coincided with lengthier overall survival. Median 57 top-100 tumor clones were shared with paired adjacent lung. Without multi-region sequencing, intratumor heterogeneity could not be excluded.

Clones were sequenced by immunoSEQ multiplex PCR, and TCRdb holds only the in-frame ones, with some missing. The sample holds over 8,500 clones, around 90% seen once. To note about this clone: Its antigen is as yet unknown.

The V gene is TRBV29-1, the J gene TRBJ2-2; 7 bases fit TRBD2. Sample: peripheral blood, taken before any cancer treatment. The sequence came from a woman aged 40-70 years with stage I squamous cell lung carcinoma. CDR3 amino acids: CSGEGSTGELFF. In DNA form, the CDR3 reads TGCAGCGGGGAGGGCTCCACCGGGGAGCTGTTTTTT.